Listed below are T cell receptor beta chains from one sample, sequenced in a study of T cells after yellow fever vaccination. One entry per CDR3 protein results from TCRdb running MiXCR on the 5' RACE reads. The sample lists about 340,000 distinct CDR3 sequences; under 5% were seen once. Here the sequenced sample was PBMCs, taken 5 days after the yellow fever booster vaccination. These receptors originate from a man between 18 and 35 years old who received the YFV17D yellow fever vaccine. CDR3s include the opening cysteine and the closing phenylalanine or tryptophan. D genes are given only for firm matches. Some rows mark clone size as missing; the rest say once, few, many or name a class of expanded clone.

TRBJ2-7 | NA | NA | TRBV9 | TGTGCCAGCAGCGTAGAATACGACACCCACTCCTACGAGCAGTACTTC | CASSVEYDTHSYEQYF
TRBJ1-6 | NA | TRBD1 | TRBV5-1 | TGCGCCAGCAGCTTCACAGGGGGAGGGCCCCTCCACTTT | CASSFTGGGPLHF
TRBJ2-1 | many | TRBD1 | TRBV20-1 | TGCAGTGCTAGGCCCCGGGACAGGGTGACGAATGAGCAGTTCTTC | CSARPRDRVTNEQFF
TRBJ2-3 | few | NA | TRBV6-2/TRBV6-3 | TGTGCCAGCATTGCGTCGGGCACAGATACGCAGTATTTT | CASIASGTDTQYF
TRBJ1-4 | many | NA | TRBV5-5 | TGTGCCAGCAGCTGGAACGGGATGAAAAAACTGTTTTTT | CASSWNGMKKLFF
TRBJ2-7 | NA | NA | TRBV4-2 | TGTGCCAGCAGCGCGCGAACATCAAACTACGAGCAGTACTTC | CASSARTSNYEQYF
TRBJ2-3 | NA | NA | TRBV7-7 | TGTGCTAGCAGCTTATTTAGCACAGATACGCAGTATTTT | CASSLFSTDTQYF
TRBJ1-6 | many | NA | TRBV28 | TGTGCCAGCAGGGAGGGTTCCGGGTCACCCCTCCACTTT | CASREGSGSPLHF
TRBJ1-1 | once | NA | TRBV10-3 | TGTGCCATCAGAAGGGTTCTGGAGAACACTGAAGCTTTCTTT | CAIRRVLENTEAFF
TRBJ1-1 | many | NA | TRBV27 | TGTGCCAGCAGTTTATTTCAGGGGCACACTGAAGCTTTCTTT | CASSLFQGHTEAFF
TRBJ2-3 | few | NA | TRBV11-2 | TGTGCCAGCAGCTTAGTCCGGGGGTCAGAAACAGATACGCAGTATTTT | CASSLVRGSETDTQYF
TRBJ2-5 | few | NA | TRBV20-1 | TGCAGTGCTAAGAGCCTATTAGGGGGAGAGACCCAGTACTTC | CSAKSLLGGETQYF
TRBJ2-4 | many | NA | TRBV3-2 | TGTGCCAGCAGCCAAAATACGGCCCCGCGTACGTGGCTAGCCAAAAACATTCAGTACTTC | CASSQNTAPRTWLAKNIQYF
TRBJ2-1 | many | TRBD1 | TRBV7-2 | TGTGCCAGCAGCCTACCGGGACAGGGGGCCTACAATGAGCAGTTCTTC | CASSLPGQGAYNEQFF
TRBJ2-3 | few | TRBD1 | TRBV5-1 | TGCGCCAGCAGCCAAGGGGGCCCCACAGATACGCAGTATTTT | CASSQGGPTDTQYF